This entry lists 11 T cell receptor beta chains sequenced from one sample in a study of blood T cells in healthy people across ages. With a J-beta primer mix and a sample-barcoded 5' primer, a second PCR ran about 7 to 12 cycles. MiXCR, run by TCRdb on the 5' RACE reads, gives a single entry per CDR3 protein. Counted here are about 1.6 million distinct CDR3 sequences, roughly 32% occurring once; the ten biggest clones make up around 11%. Material: blood. The source of these receptors is a woman aged 30 to 39 in good health.

The V call is TRBV9, the J call TRBJ1-1; 10 bases align to TRBD1. With 4 bases clipped from V and 10 bases from J, the junction kept 19 bases outside the gene matches. The germline CDR1 and CDR2 sequences are SGDLS and YYNGEE. The CDR3 loop spans 17 amino acids. The CDR3 spells CASSTAGTGAAAGLAFF. CDR3 coding DNA: TGTGCCAGCAGCACTGCCGGGACAGGGGCCGCTGCAGGGCTAGCTTTCTTT.

This clonotype showed up just a few times. This sequence joins TRBV20-1 and TRBJ2-1; TRBD2 is a possible D gene (5 bases). Per germline, CDR1 DFQATT and CDR2 SNEGSKA (reference sequence). The CDR3 extends over 17 amino acids. V was cut by 2 bases and J by 0 bases, with 17 bases left in between. CDR3 residues: CSARRARGRSSYNEQFF. CDR3 bases: TGCAGTGCTAGAAGGGCGCGAGGGCGAAGCTCCTACAATGAGCAGTTCTTC.

This clonotype has more than one count but fewer than ten. The V gene is TRBV28, the J gene TRBJ2-5; D remains unclear. Gene TRBJ2-7 matches the end of the DNA better, so the J call may be wrong. Per the germline V gene, CDR1 is MDHEN and CDR2 is SYDVKM. The CDR3 length is 13 residues. The CDR3 here is CASRNDGNYEQYF. DNA for the CDR3: TGTGCCAGCAGGAACGACGGAAACTACGAGCAGTACTTC.

The rearrangement links TRBV7-8 to TRBJ2-7, with D possibly matching TRBD1 (6 bases). The CDR3 has 16 amino acids. Trimming shortened V by 5 bases and J by 2 bases, and 19 bases separated the two germline ends. Per germline, CDR1 SGHVS and CDR2 FQNEAQ. CDR3 amino acids: CASSPESSGAAYEQYF. CDR3 coding DNA: TGTGCCAGCAGCCCCGAGTCCTCAGGGGCCGCCTACGAGCAGTACTTC.

In regard to this clonotype: One end of the junction varies from germline; a read error may be responsible. This chain joins TRBV12-3 or TRBV12-4 and TRBJ2-1; 7 bases align to TRBD1. This CDR3 region has 18 residues. The CDR3 DNA reads TGTGCCGGCAGTTTAGAGTGGCCAGGGGGTGGGTCCTACAATGAGCAGTTCTTC. Amino acid sequence: CAGSLEWPGGGSYNEQFF.

V usage is TRBV4-1 and J usage is TRBJ1-1, with D possibly matching TRBD1 (6 bases). Trimming cost V 0 bases and J 2 bases, with 19 bases left between them. Germline loops: CDR1 MGHRA, CDR2 YSYEKL. The CDR3 spans 18 residues. The CDR3 DNA sequence: TGCGCCAGCAGCCAAGATTCACCCCTTAAACAGGGAAACACTGAAGCTTTCTTT. Translating gives CASSQDSPLKQGNTEAFF.

In its sample, this clonotype was seen a few times. The chain is built from TRBV6-1 and TRBJ2-1; 7 positions match TRBD1. Germline values: CDR1 MNHNS, CDR2 SASEGT. After removal of 5 bases from V and 4 bases from J, the junction contained 5 bases not matched to a gene. This CDR3 comprises 14 residues. The CDR3 sequence: CASSNQDRYNEQFF. The CDR3 nucleotides are TGTGCCAGCAGTAACCAGGACAGGTACAATGAGCAGTTCTTC.

J is TRBJ2-5 and V is TRBV9, with TRBD2 as a possible D gene (6 bases). Germline CDR1 and CDR2: SGDLS and YYNGEE. V was cut by 0 bases and J by 5 bases, with 11 bases left in between. The CDR3 covers 14 residues. DNA of the CDR3: TGTGCCAGCAGCGTAGATCCTAGCGTGGAGACCCAGTACTTC. Protein sequence: CASSVDPSVETQYF.

This clonotype occurred once. V and J are TRBV5-4 and TRBJ2-1, with 11 bases identical to TRBD2. Unmatched junction bases numbered 10, after V lost 5 bases and J lost 9 bases. This CDR3 has 15 residues. From germline, CDR1 is SGHNT and CDR2 YYREEE (reference sequence). The CDR3 sequence: CASRRLAGSIGEQFF. The CDR3 DNA reads TGTGCCAGCAGGAGACTAGCGGGAAGCATCGGTGAGCAGTTCTTC.

This clonotype was recorded a few times. The chain combines TRBV7-8 with TRBJ2-1; the D gene is possibly TRBD2 (6 bases). The ends were cut back, 8 bases at V and 4 bases at J, with 18 bases in the middle. The CDR3 consists of 15 residues. Germline V CDR1 and CDR2: SGHVS, FQNEAQ. As DNA, the CDR3 is TGTGCCAGCCGCGACGGGAGCGGTTTTTACAATGAGCAGTTCTTC. Protein product: CASRDGSGFYNEQFF.

The CDR3 region has the DNA TGTGCCACTCAGAGCTCCTACAATGAGCAGTTCTTC. Translated, it gives CATQSSYNEQFF. The J gene is TRBJ2-1, the V gene TRBV24-1; the D is unclear. The germline CDR1 and CDR2 sequences are KGHDR and SFDVKD. The CDR3 has 12 amino acids. V lost 10 bases to trimming and J lost 0 bases, with 6 bases between them.